Listed below are T cell receptor beta chains from one sample, sequenced in a study of shared clonotypes between healthy human individuals. Data came from immunoSEQ multiplex PCR; TCRdb stores just in-frame clones and leaves some out. The top ten hold approximately 1.7% of the sample, which has 2 million to 2.5 million clones, 90% to 95% seen once. Sequencing input: naive CD8+ T cells from PBMCs. These receptors were obtained from a man younger than 35 in good health. Some clones in this sample may be carry-over from other donors' samples. Each CDR3 is given with its conserved first and last residue. The order of the fields is clone size, D gene, J gene, V gene, CDR3 DNA, CDR3 protein. D genes are given only for firm matches. Clone size is shown for a subset of rows, as once, few, many or a class of expanded clone.

abundance: .; d_gene: .; j_gene: TRBJ1-4; v_gene: TRBV14; CDR3nt: TGTGCCAGCAGCCGGCTTAGGGAGAATGAAAAACTGTTTTTT; CDR3aa: CASSRLRENEKLFF
abundance: .; d_gene: .; j_gene: TRBJ1-1; v_gene: TRBV14; CDR3nt: TGTGCCAGCAGCCCGGTTGACGGGGGTCCGAACACTGAAGCTTTCTTT; CDR3aa: CASSPVDGGPNTEAFF
abundance: .; d_gene: TRBD1; j_gene: TRBJ2-3; v_gene: TRBV7-8; CDR3nt: TGTGCCAGCCCCCCCGAGGGGACAGCTAGCACAGATACGCAGTATTTT; CDR3aa: CASPPEGTASTDTQYF
abundance: .; d_gene: .; j_gene: TRBJ1-1; v_gene: TRBV7-9; CDR3nt: TGTGCCAGCAACCTCTTGCTAGACTTTGGATTCACTGAAGCTTTCTTT; CDR3aa: CASNLLLDFGFTEAFF
abundance: .; d_gene: .; j_gene: TRBJ2-2; v_gene: TRBV2; CDR3nt: TGTGCCAGCAGTGGACCGGACAGTCCGAACACCGGGGAGCTGTTTTTT; CDR3aa: CASSGPDSPNTGELFF
abundance: once; d_gene: .; j_gene: TRBJ2-3; v_gene: TRBV2; CDR3nt: TGTGCCAGCAGCTGGGAGGCGGCAGTGACAGATACGCAGTATTTT; CDR3aa: CASSWEAAVTDTQYF
abundance: .; d_gene: .; j_gene: TRBJ2-7; v_gene: TRBV25-1; CDR3nt: TGTGCCAGCAGCGAACAGGGAACCTACGAGCAGTACTTC; CDR3aa: CASSEQGTYEQYF
abundance: .; d_gene: .; j_gene: TRBJ2-3; v_gene: TRBV27; CDR3nt: TGTGCCAGCAGTCCCAACCTAGCTTATACGCAGTATTTT; CDR3aa: CASSPNLAYTQYF
abundance: .; d_gene: TRBD1; j_gene: TRBJ2-5; v_gene: TRBV5-1; CDR3nt: TGCGCCAGCAGCTTAGTGACAGGGGGGTATGGAGAGACCCAGTACTTC; CDR3aa: CASSLVTGGYGETQYF
abundance: .; d_gene: .; j_gene: TRBJ1-5; v_gene: TRBV28; CDR3nt: TGTGCCAGCAGTCCGGATGGGGCCAATCAGCCCCAGCATTTT; CDR3aa: CASSPDGANQPQHF
abundance: once; d_gene: .; j_gene: TRBJ1-2; v_gene: TRBV14; CDR3nt: TGTGCCAGCAGCCAATTAGTAGGACGGAGGGATGGCTACACCTTC; CDR3aa: CASSQLVGRRDGYTF
abundance: .; d_gene: .; j_gene: TRBJ2-7; v_gene: TRBV5-1; CDR3nt: TGCGCCAGCAGCTCATCACCGGGACTGCCTTACGAGCAGTACTTC; CDR3aa: CASSSSPGLPYEQYF
abundance: .; d_gene: TRBD1; j_gene: TRBJ2-7; v_gene: TRBV11-3; CDR3nt: TGTGCCAGCAGCGAGGGACAGGGAAACGAGCAGTACTTC; CDR3aa: CASSEGQGNEQYF
abundance: .; d_gene: TRBD1; j_gene: TRBJ1-1; v_gene: TRBV7-9; CDR3nt: TGTGCCAGCAGCCCCGGGGCTTTACCGGGACAGGGTTTTGGCACTGAAGCTTTCTTT; CDR3aa: CASSPGALPGQGFGTEAFF
abundance: .; d_gene: .; j_gene: TRBJ2-5; v_gene: TRBV29-1; CDR3nt: TGCAGCGTTGAAGTGGGCTTTGGCCTCCAGGAGACCCAGTACTTC; CDR3aa: CSVEVGFGLQETQYF
abundance: .; d_gene: TRBD2; j_gene: TRBJ2-1; v_gene: TRBV7-6; CDR3nt: TGTGCCAGCAGCTTAGTGGCGGGAGAGGACCTAAGTTCCTACAATGAGCAGTTCTTC; CDR3aa: CASSLVAGEDLSSYNEQFF
abundance: .; d_gene: .; j_gene: TRBJ2-3; v_gene: TRBV10-1; CDR3nt: TGCGCCAGCACGGATGCCGGCACAGATACGCAGTATTTT; CDR3aa: CASTDAGTDTQYF
abundance: .; d_gene: .; j_gene: TRBJ2-7; v_gene: TRBV6-1; CDR3nt: TGTGCCAGCAGTGAAGTTCGGGACGGACCCTACGAGCAGTACTTC; CDR3aa: CASSEVRDGPYEQYF
abundance: .; d_gene: .; j_gene: TRBJ1-1; v_gene: TRBV6-5; CDR3nt: TGTGCCAGCAGTTACCACGGCGCTGAAGCTTTCTTT; CDR3aa: CASSYHGAEAFF
abundance: .; d_gene: .; j_gene: TRBJ2-2; v_gene: TRBV27; CDR3nt: TGTGCCAGCAGTTTACGGCAGGAGAACACCGGGGAGCTGTTTTTT; CDR3aa: CASSLRQENTGELFF
abundance: .; d_gene: TRBD1; j_gene: TRBJ2-7; v_gene: TRBV10-1; CDR3nt: TGCGCCAGCAGTAGCCGGACAGGGGACGAGCAGTACTTC; CDR3aa: CASSSRTGDEQYF
abundance: .; d_gene: TRBD2; j_gene: TRBJ2-3; v_gene: TRBV4-3; CDR3nt: TGCGCCAGCAGCCAAGGATCGGGACTAGCGGGACTTTCCCGCACAGATACGCAGTATTTT; CDR3aa: CASSQGSGLAGLSRTDTQYF
abundance: few; d_gene: .; j_gene: TRBJ2-2; v_gene: TRBV2; CDR3nt: TGTGCCAGCAGCTCCACAGAAAACACCGGGGAGCTGTTTTTT; CDR3aa: CASSSTENTGELFF
abundance: .; d_gene: .; j_gene: TRBJ2-5; v_gene: TRBV6-6; CDR3nt: TGTGCCAGCGGTGGAGGGCTGCAGACCCAGTACTTC; CDR3aa: CASGGGLQTQYF
abundance: .; d_gene: TRBD1; j_gene: TRBJ2-7; v_gene: TRBV27; CDR3nt: TGTGCCAGCAGTCGACAGGGGGCGTCCAAAATGGGCGAGCAGTACTTC; CDR3aa: CASSRQGASKMGEQYF
abundance: .; d_gene: .; j_gene: TRBJ2-2; v_gene: TRBV5-1; CDR3nt: TGCGCCAGCAGACTTGTGGATGGAGGGGGCACCGGGGAGCTGTTTTTT; CDR3aa: CASRLVDGGGTGELFF
abundance: .; d_gene: .; j_gene: TRBJ2-7; v_gene: TRBV10-2; CDR3nt: TGCGCCAGCAGCCCCCGCGGGGCCCTCTACGAGCAGTACTTC; CDR3aa: CASSPRGALYEQYF
abundance: .; d_gene: .; j_gene: TRBJ2-3; v_gene: TRBV28; CDR3nt: TGTGCCAGCAGTTTATTGAGGGAGAGGCCAGATACGCAGTATTTT; CDR3aa: CASSLLRERPDTQYF
abundance: once; d_gene: .; j_gene: TRBJ2-7; v_gene: TRBV27; CDR3nt: TGTGCCAGCAGTTTATTGGGTTTAGGCGAGCAGTACTTC; CDR3aa: CASSLLGLGEQYF
abundance: .; d_gene: TRBD1; j_gene: TRBJ2-5; v_gene: TRBV7-6; CDR3nt: TGTGCCAGCAGCTTAGATCCAGGACAGGGGGAGACCCAGTACTTC; CDR3aa: CASSLDPGQGETQYF
abundance: .; d_gene: .; j_gene: TRBJ2-7; v_gene: TRBV27; CDR3nt: TGTGCCAGCAGTAACAGTTTCTACGAGCAGTACTTC; CDR3aa: CASSNSFYEQYF
abundance: .; d_gene: TRBD2; j_gene: TRBJ2-1; v_gene: TRBV9; CDR3nt: TGTGCCAGCAGCGTAGGTACAGGGACCCTAGCGGGACGGCTCAATGAGCAGTTCTTC; CDR3aa: CASSVGTGTLAGRLNEQFF
abundance: .; d_gene: TRBD1; j_gene: TRBJ2-7; v_gene: TRBV2; CDR3nt: TGTGCCAGCAGGGACAGGGGCCACGAGCAGTACTTC; CDR3aa: CASRDRGHEQYF
abundance: .; d_gene: TRBD2; j_gene: TRBJ2-3; v_gene: TRBV7-9; CDR3nt: TGTGCCAGCAGCGAAGCCCCGTTGGGGTGGCGGGAGTTGGATACGCAGTATTTT; CDR3aa: CASSEAPLGWRELDTQYF
abundance: .; d_gene: .; j_gene: TRBJ2-5; v_gene: TRBV5-6; CDR3nt: TGTGCCAGCAGCTGGTCGACAGTTCAAGAGACCCAGTACTTC; CDR3aa: CASSWSTVQETQYF
abundance: .; d_gene: TRBD2; j_gene: TRBJ2-1; v_gene: TRBV6-4; CDR3nt: TGTGCCAGCAGGGATATAGCGGGGATAGCCTACAATGAGCAGTTCTTC; CDR3aa: CASRDIAGIAYNEQFF